One TCR beta chain is described in this entry. No antigen is known for it. Only in-frame clones appear in the TCRdb table, and some are missing; sequencing was by immunoSEQ multiplex PCR. The table shows over 100,000 clones, with roughly 84% occurring only once. The data were taken from a study of T cell responses to AZD1222 COVID-19 vaccine. Study-wide points: Clonal diversity was possibly underestimated, and white British individuals and females predominated among donors.

With 5 bases removed from V and 7 bases from J, the gap between germline ends came to 15 bases. Germline loops: CDR1 SGHVS, CDR2 FNYEAQ. CDR3 length: 13 residues. The source material was peripheral blood, sampled on day 0 of AZD1222 vaccination. This clonotype originated in an adult in good health. The gene calls are TRBV7-6 and TRBJ2-7; D tentatively fits TRBD1 or TRBD2 (5 bases each). This CDR3 is CASSPRLEGEQYF. The CDR3 DNA reads as TGTGCCAGCAGCCCCCGGCTCGAGGGGGAGCAGTACTTC. Complete variable domain (other parts from reference TRBV7-6 and TRBJ2-7): GAGVSQSPRYKVTKRGQDVALRCDPISGHVSLYWYRQALGQGPEFLTYFNYEAQQDKSGLPNDRFSAERPEGSISTLTIQRTEQRDSAMYRCASSPRLEGEQYFGPGTRLTVT.